One and the same sample provided the 21 T cell receptor beta chains below, sequenced in a study of cytomegalovirus exposure and HLA in healthy donors (dated by TCRdb to 2017 to 2019). The library was prepared using the immunoSEQ multiplex PCR assay. A mixture of 60 forward primers for TCR Vbeta segments and 13 reverse primers for TCR Jbeta segments was used in the multiplex PCR. TCRdb holds this immuneACCESS table with in-frame rearrangements only. Some clones are missing; in checked studies, unresolved V genes explain under half, and the rest has no known cause. This sample is represented by around 100,000 clones; 79% of them were singletons. The top ten clonotypes cover approximately 3% of the sample. The sample comprised PBMCs. The receptors here all came from a woman between 40 and 50 years old in good health and CMV-seronegative.

This chain joins TRBV27 and TRBJ1-2; weak D call: TRBD1 (6 bases). CDR3 length equals 14 residues. Germline CDR1 is MNHEY and CDR2 is SMNVEV (reference sequence). V lost 5 bases, J lost 4 bases, and 14 bases lay in between. Written as DNA, the CDR3 is TGTGCCAGCAGTATACAGGGAAGCCCCTATGGCTACACCTTC. The encoded protein is CASSIQGSPYGYTF.

J is TRBJ1-1 and V is TRBV14, with D possibly matching TRBD1 (6 bases). Trimming cost V 7 bases and J 11 bases, with 20 bases left between them. The CDR3 covers 13 residues. Germline V gene data show CDR1 as SGHDN and CDR2 as FVKESK. CDR3 in DNA: TGTGCCAGCACCCAGTCCCCGGGGGGCCGTGCTTTCTTT. Protein product: CASTQSPGGRAFF.

The V gene is TRBV7-6, the J gene TRBJ1-3; weak D call: TRBD1 (5 bases). CDR3 length equals 19 residues. Between the trimmed V and J ends, which lost 1 base and 4 bases, there was a span of 23 bases. Germline-derived CDR1 and CDR2 are SGHVS and FNYEAQ. CDR3 coding DNA: TGTGCCAGCAGCTTAGGGAGGGGCAGCATGACTCACTGGGGAAACACCATATATTTT. Translated, it gives CASSLGRGSMTHWGNTIYF.

The gene calls are TRBV23-1 and TRBJ1-1, with 7 bases that match TRBD1. TRBV23-1 is an ORF, with its function uncertain. The V gene end was trimmed by 6 bases and the J gene end by 3 bases; junction bases not matched to a gene: 10. The CDR3 contains 15 residues. The CDR3 DNA follows: TGCGCCAGCAGCCTAAAAGGGGGCGCCTACACTGAAGCTTTCTTT. This codes for CASSLKGGAYTEAFF.

The V call is TRBV9, the J call TRBJ2-2, with 12 nucleotides matching TRBD1. The CDR3 extends over 16 amino acids. From germline, CDR1 is SGDLS and CDR2 YYNGEE. The J segment lost 5 bases and the V segment lost 2 bases, leaving 4 bases of the junction unmatched. The CDR3 sequence is CASSVGDRGPTGELFF. Written as DNA, the CDR3 is TGTGCCAGCAGCGTGGGGGACAGGGGGCCGACCGGGGAGCTGTTTTTT.

The chain couples TRBV5-5 to TRBJ1-2; D is undetermined. This CDR3 is built from 14 residues. The V end was cut by 0 bases, the J end by 3 bases, with 9 bases between. Germline CDR1 and CDR2: SGHKS and YYEKEE (reference sequence). CDR3 nucleotide sequence: TGTGCCAGCAGCTTGGGTGGAGGCCACTATGGCTACACCTTC. This sequence encodes CASSLGGGHYGYTF.

The genes are TRBV28 and TRBJ2-7, with 7 bases that match TRBD1. The CDR3 extends over 13 amino acids. The J segment lost 2 bases and the V segment lost 8 bases, leaving 6 bases of the junction unmatched. Germline loops: CDR1 MDHEN, CDR2 SYDVKM. The CDR3, as DNA: TGTGCCAGCGGGACCACAGGGGCCTACGAGCAGTACTTC. As protein: CASGTTGAYEQYF.

The chain is built from TRBV19 and TRBJ2-5; tentatively, D is TRBD2 (5 bases). V lost 0 bases and J 5 bases, leaving 10 bases between the germline ends. Germline lookup yields CDR1 LNHDA and CDR2 SQIVND (reference sequence). The CDR3 has 14 amino acids. As DNA, the CDR3 is TGTGCCAGTAGTATAGAGGGAGTTCGGGAGACCCAGTACTTC. Its translation is CASSIEGVRETQYF.

The chain couples TRBV18 to TRBJ2-3, with D tentatively TRBD1 (6 bases). This CDR3 has 15 amino acids. Germline loops: CDR1 KGHSH, CDR2 LQKENI. Between the trimmed V and J ends, which lost 2 bases and 2 bases, there was a span of 11 bases. Here the CDR3 reads CASSPVGQHTDTQYF. The CDR3 coding sequence is TGTGCCAGCTCACCAGTCGGACAGCACACAGATACGCAGTATTTT. The variable domain in full, completed from reference TRBV18 and TRBJ2-3, reads NAGVMQNPRHLVRRRGQEARLRCSPMKGHSHVYWYRQLPEEGLKFMVYLQKENIIDESGMPKERFSAEFPKEGPSILRIQQVVRGDSAAYFCASSPVGQHTDTQYFGPGTRLTVL.

This chain uses TRBV2 with TRBJ1-1, with unresolved D. CDR1 is SNHLY, CDR2 FYNNEI, per germline. V dropped 8 bases and J dropped 1 base, with 5 bases sitting between them. The CDR3 consists of 11 residues. CDR3: CASRQNTEAFF. The CDR3 region has the DNA TGTGCCAGCCGACAGAACACTGAAGCTTTCTTT.

The gene calls are TRBV2 and TRBJ2-3, with TRBD2 matching over 10 bases. CDR1 and CDR2 (germline): SNHLY, FYNNEI. V shed 4 bases and J 5 bases; nucleotides not matched to a gene: 3. CDR3 length: 14 amino acids. The DNA for the CDR3 is TGTGCCAGCAGTGGGCTAGCGGGAGTAGATACGCAGTATTTT. It encodes CASSGLAGVDTQYF.

This clone was detected only once. The rearrangement uses TRBV27 and TRBJ2-7; 7 bases map to TRBD1. The CDR3 is 15 amino acids. With V trimmed by 7 bases and J by 2 bases, 11 bases remained unmatched. The germline gives CDR1 MNHEY, CDR2 SMNVEV (reference sequence). The CDR3 sequence: CASIPFGTDTYEQYF. CDR3 nucleotide sequence: TGTGCCAGCATCCCCTTTGGGACAGACACCTACGAGCAGTACTTC.

The V and J genes are TRBV11-3 and TRBJ1-2; D is perhaps TRBD1 (6 bases). The V end was cut by 4 bases, the J end by 4 bases, with 13 bases between. CDR3 length: 14 residues. Germline V lookup: CDR1 SGHNT, CDR2 YENEEA. The CDR3 protein is CASSYGQTAYGYTF. The CDR3 coding sequence is TGTGCCAGCAGCTACGGACAGACAGCCTATGGCTACACCTTC.

The table lists this clone with a few counts. This sequence joins TRBV5-4 and TRBJ1-1; TRBD1 might be the D (6 bases). Trimming left V 5 bases short and J 3 bases short, with 26 bases between. Germline-derived CDR1 and CDR2 are SGHNT and YYREEE (reference sequence). The CDR3 has 18 amino acids. The CDR3 loop reads CASSSFEIIGQRHTEAFF. For the CDR3, the DNA is TGTGCCAGCAGTTCTTTCGAAATCATCGGACAGAGACACACTGAAGCTTTCTTT.

V is TRBV27 and J is TRBJ2-1, with 10 bases that match TRBD2. This CDR3 spans 17 amino acids. Germline assignment: CDR1 MNHEY and CDR2 SMNVEV (reference sequence). Trimming removed 5 bases from V and 6 bases from J; junction bases left unmatched: 13. CDR3 in amino acids: CASSHVAGGIFFNEQFF. As DNA, the CDR3 is TGTGCCAGCAGTCACGTAGCGGGAGGCATCTTCTTCAATGAGCAGTTCTTC.

This chain uses TRBV6-1 with TRBJ2-7, with TRBD1 matching 10 bases. V lost 6 bases to trimming and J lost 2 bases; unmatched junction nucleotides: 7. The CDR3 is made up of 15 amino acids. Germline V gene lookup returns CDR1 MNHNS and CDR2 SASEGT. The CDR3 region is CASSHLGQGPYEQYF. The CDR3 DNA is TGTGCCAGCAGCCACTTGGGACAGGGGCCCTACGAGCAGTACTTC.

The genes are TRBV5-1 and TRBJ1-1; D uncertain. CDR3 length: 15 residues. Germline V gene sequence: CDR1 SGHRS, CDR2 YFSETQ. Trimming took 0 bases from V and 8 from J, leaving 17 bases between them. CDR3 nucleotide sequence: TGCGCCAGCAGCTTGGTAGAGGGCCACACAAGAGAAGCTTTCTTT. This codes for CASSLVEGHTREAFF.

The V and J genes are TRBV27 and TRBJ2-4; D perhaps matches TRBD2 (5 bases). Trimming took off 5 bases at V and 10 bases at J, with 18 bases between the two ends. The CDR3 totals 14 residues. Germline V gene lookup returns CDR1 MNHEY and CDR2 SMNVEV (reference sequence). CDR3 in amino acids: CASSLTSPAGIQYF. Here the CDR3 DNA reads TGTGCCAGCAGTCTCACTAGTCCCGCTGGAATTCAGTACTTC.

The chain has TRBV11-2 and TRBJ2-7; D may be TRBD1 (6 bases). The CDR3 is 15 residues long. Trimming removed 8 bases from V and 3 bases from J, with 20 bases in between. Germline loops: CDR1 SGHAT, CDR2 FQNNGV. Here the CDR3 reads CASGPRTAQYYEQYF. The DNA of the CDR3 is TGTGCCAGCGGACCTCGGACAGCTCAATACTACGAGCAGTACTTC.

The V gene is TRBV2, the J gene TRBJ2-1; 12 nucleotides line up with TRBD2. Germline trimming cut 4 bases from V and 10 bases from J; bases unmatched to any gene: 8. CDR3 size: 15 residues. Looked up from germline, CDR1 is SNHLY and CDR2 is FYNNEI. CDR3 loop: CASSANLAGGGEQFF. The CDR3 DNA reads TGTGCCAGCAGTGCCAACCTAGCGGGGGGGGGAGAGCAGTTCTTC.

The chain carries TRBV5-1 and TRBJ1-1; 8 nucleotides match TRBD1. The CDR3 runs 16 residues. V was clipped by 3 bases and J by 0 bases; unmatched bases: 7. Per the germline V gene, CDR1 is SGHRS and CDR2 is YFSETQ. CDR3 bases: TGCGCCAGCAGCTCTCTAGGGACAGGAATGAACACTGAAGCTTTCTTT. Translating gives CASSSLGTGMNTEAFF.